The next 17 T cell receptor beta chains were all read from a single sample in a study of T-cell memory formation after mild COVID-19 (dated by TCRdb to the early 2020s). Receptor libraries were prepared by 5' RACE. The sequencer was an Illumina NovaSeq 6000. Using fastp trimming at Q25 and MiXCR clonotype assembly, TCRdb reanalyzed the public sequencing data and kept in-frame beta chains. A single entry per CDR3 protein holds the most common genes and DNA from its merged rows. Across this sample there are around 180,000 distinct CDR3 sequences, with about a fifth seen only once. The leading ten clones occupy around 3.9% of the sample. Sequencing was done on a sample of PBMCs or a T cell subset sorted from them (not recorded which). These receptors all come from a man between 18 and 35 years old who had mild COVID-19 (a few samples of this study predate the infection). The sample titles of this study are shuffled in the database, so cell type and time point are left out; the donor was told from shared clones.

The chain employs TRBV20-1 and TRBJ2-5, with 7 bases aligning to TRBD2. J was trimmed by 4 bases and V by 1 base; bases with no gene match: 9. The germline V gene encodes CDR1 DFQATT and CDR2 SNEGSKA (reference sequence). The CDR3 runs to 15 residues. The CDR3 region is CSARGERGGLETQYF. The CDR3 DNA sequence: TGCAGTGCTAGAGGCGAGCGGGGCGGACTAGAGACCCAGTACTTC.

This chain uses TRBV4-3 with TRBJ1-2; D unclear. Trimming took off 1 base at V and 4 bases at J, with 13 bases between the two ends. CDR1 LGHNA and CDR2 YSLEER come from the germline V gene. The CDR3 sequence is 15 residues long. CDR3 amino acids: CASSQVPVGGYGYTF. CDR3 sequence (DNA): TGCGCCAGCAGCCAAGTTCCCGTTGGAGGCTATGGCTACACCTTC.

In this sample, this clonotype turned up once. This chain connects TRBV6-2 or TRBV6-3 to TRBJ2-7; D is perhaps TRBD1 (5 bases). Germline assignment: CDR1 MNHEY and CDR2 SVGEGT. V shed 4 bases and J shed 3 bases, with 7 bases lying between them. CDR3 length: 12 amino acids. The CDR3 DNA reads as TGTGCCAGCAGTTTCAGGGACTACGAGCAGTACTTC. Amino acids: CASSFRDYEQYF.

The V gene is TRBV4-2, the J gene TRBJ2-3; a possible D gene is TRBD2 (6 bases). This CDR3 spans 14 amino acids. CDR1 is LGHNA and CDR2 is YNFKEQ in the germline V gene. The V and J ends lost 0 bases and 6 bases respectively, with 10 bases between them. This chain's CDR3 is CASSQEWAGDTQYF. The CDR3 bases are TGTGCCAGCAGCCAAGAATGGGCGGGGGATACGCAGTATTTT.

This clonotype was picked up a small number of times. The chain has TRBV12-5 and TRBJ2-3, with TRBD2 identical over 10 bases. Trimming cost V 7 bases and J 4 bases; bases outside gene matches: 2. Germline values: CDR1 LGHNT, CDR2 FRNRAP. The CDR3 spans 13 residues. The CDR3 sequence is CASATSGADTQYF. CDR3 bases: TGTGCTAGTGCTACTAGCGGGGCAGATACGCAGTATTTT.

This clonotype was found a few times. In DNA, the CDR3 is TGCAGTGCTAGTAAGGGACGGGAGGTGAATGAGCAGTTCTTC. Its translation: CSASKGREVNEQFF. The genes are TRBV20-1 and TRBJ2-1, with 7 bases fitting TRBD2. In germline, CDR1 is DFQATT, CDR2 SNEGSKA (reference sequence). V lost 3 bases to trimming and J lost 7 bases; unmatched junction nucleotides: 9. The CDR3 length is 14 residues.

In this sample, this clonotype turned up once. The chain uses TRBV28 and TRBJ2-7, with D perhaps TRBD2 (6 bases). The CDR3 is 12 residues long. CDR1 MDHEN and CDR2 SYDVKM come from the germline V gene. The CDR3 sequence: CASPGLNYEQYV. The CDR3 coding sequence is TGTGCTTCGCCCGGACTAAACTACGAGCAGTACGTC.

In this sample, this clonotype turned up a few times. The chain employs TRBV7-8 and TRBJ2-2; 10 bases align to TRBD2. The CDR3 covers 17 residues. CDR1 and CDR2 (germline): SGHVS, FQNEAQ. V shed 8 bases, J shed 2 bases, and the junction held 11 bases outside the gene matches. The CDR3 region has the DNA TGTGCCAGCGGGGAAGGGCTAGCGGGGGCCAACACCGGGGAGCTGTTTTTT. Amino acids: CASGEGLAGANTGELFF. Full variable domain (outside the CDR3, taken from reference TRBV7-8 and TRBJ2-2): GAGVSQSPRYKVAKRGQDVALRCDPISGHVSLFWYQQALGQGPEFLTYFQNEAQLDKSGLPSDRFFAERPEGSVSTLKIQRTQQEDSAVYLCASGEGLAGANTGELFFGEGSRLTVL.

Only a few counts were recorded for this clonotype. This chain links TRBV3-1 with TRBJ2-3; D is tentatively TRBD1 or TRBD2 (6 bases each). The CDR3 runs to 15 residues. Germline CDR1 is LGHDT and CDR2 is YNNKEL (reference sequence). V was trimmed by 0 bases and J by 5 bases, leaving 12 bases between them. The CDR3 here is CASSQDRGAGDTQYF. CDR3 coding DNA: TGTGCCAGCAGCCAAGATAGGGGGGCTGGAGATACGCAGTATTTT.

The V call is TRBV12-5, the J call TRBJ2-5; D may be TRBD1 (6 bases). The V end was cut by 5 bases, the J end by 0 bases, with 7 bases between. Per germline, CDR1 LGHNT and CDR2 FRNRAP. This CDR3 has 13 amino acids. The CDR3 protein is CASGTGYQETQYF. The CDR3 DNA reads as TGTGCTAGTGGTACAGGGTACCAAGAGACCCAGTACTTC.

There are a few counts of this clonotype. The chain couples TRBV19 to TRBJ1-1; a weak D match, TRBD1 (5 bases). CDR3 length equals 13 residues. Germline V gene data show CDR1 as LNHDA and CDR2 as SQIVND (reference sequence). Trimming took off 7 bases at V and 0 bases at J, with 9 bases between the two ends. The CDR3 region is CASTRGLNTEAFF. The CDR3 coding sequence is TGTGCCAGTACCCGGGGCTTGAACACTGAAGCTTTCTTT.

V usage is TRBV10-3 and J usage is TRBJ2-7; 10 nucleotides match TRBD1. The V gene's germline CDR1 is ENHRY and CDR2 SYGVKD. The V segment lost 4 bases and the J segment 9 bases; nucleotides outside the gene matches: 6. The CDR3 sequence is 13 residues long. CDR3 nucleotides: TGTGCCATCAGTGCCCGGGACAGGGGATGGCAGTACGTC. Its protein product is CAISARDRGWQYV.

The chain links TRBV4-3 to TRBJ2-2, with no clear D. The germline CDR1 and CDR2 sequences are LGHNA and YSLEER. Trimming removed 0 bases at V and 1 base at J, with 6 bases between. The CDR3 spans 15 residues. For the CDR3, the DNA is TGCGCCAGCAGCCAAGAGGCTTTGAACACCGGGGAGCTGTTTTTT. Its translation is CASSQEALNTGELFF.

V is TRBV2 and J is TRBJ2-3; 10 nucleotides agree with TRBD1. After removal of 5 bases from V and 5 bases from J, the junction contained 7 bases not matched to a gene. Germline loops: CDR1 SNHLY, CDR2 FYNNEI. The CDR3 runs 15 residues. CDR3 in amino acids: CASSPDRGLLDTQYF. The CDR3 coding sequence is TGTGCCAGCAGTCCTGACAGGGGGCTGTTAGATACGCAGTATTTT.

The chain joins TRBV7-9 to TRBJ2-7; TRBD2 matches at 8 bases. With V trimmed by 1 base and J by 9 bases, 5 bases remained unmatched. The CDR3 loop spans 13 amino acids. From germline, CDR1 is SEHNR and CDR2 FQNEAQ (reference sequence). The CDR3 bases are TGTGCCAGCAGCTTAGAGGCCGGGAGGGGGCAGTACTTC. Protein sequence: CASSLEAGRGQYF. Full variable domain (remainder filled in from reference TRBV7-9 and TRBJ2-7): DTGVSQNPRHKITKRGQNVTFRCDPISEHNRLYWYRQTLGQGPEFLTYFQNEAQLEKSRLLSDRFSAERPKGSFSTLEIQRTEQGDSAMYLCASSLEAGRGQYFGPGTRLTVT.

This clonotype appeared a few times. This rearrangement joins TRBV7-7 to TRBJ2-5, with D possibly called TRBD1 or TRBD2 (6 bases each). Germline V gene lookup returns CDR1 SSHAT and CDR2 FNYEAQ (reference sequence). CDR3 length equals 16 residues. V lost 3 bases and J lost 1, with 15 bases in between. The CDR3 here is CASSFVPRGLQETQYF. The CDR3 DNA follows: TGTGCCAGCAGCTTCGTACCTCGGGGGCTCCAAGAGACCCAGTACTTC.

The V call is TRBV20-1, the J call TRBJ2-1; 8 nucleotides line up with TRBD2. Trimming took 6 bases from V and 7 from J; bases not matched to a gene: 14. The CDR3 runs to 15 residues. CDR1 is DFQATT, CDR2 SNEGSKA, per germline (reference sequence). As DNA, the CDR3 is TGCAGTGCCCCTAGGCCCGGGGGGGCGGGGAATGAGCAGTTCTTC. Encoded protein: CSAPRPGGAGNEQFF.